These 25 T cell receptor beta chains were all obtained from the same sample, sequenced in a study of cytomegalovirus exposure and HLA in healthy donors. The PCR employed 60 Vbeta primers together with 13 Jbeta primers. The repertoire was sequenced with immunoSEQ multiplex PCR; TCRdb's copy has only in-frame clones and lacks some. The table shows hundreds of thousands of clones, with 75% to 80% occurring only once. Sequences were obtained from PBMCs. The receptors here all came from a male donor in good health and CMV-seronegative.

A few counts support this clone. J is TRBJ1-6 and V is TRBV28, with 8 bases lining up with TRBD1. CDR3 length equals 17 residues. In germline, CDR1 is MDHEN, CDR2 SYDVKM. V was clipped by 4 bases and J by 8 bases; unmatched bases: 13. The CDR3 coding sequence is TGTGCCAGCAGTTCACGGACAGGGCCGGGGGTCGATTCACCCCTCCACTTT. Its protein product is CASSSRTGPGVDSPLHF.

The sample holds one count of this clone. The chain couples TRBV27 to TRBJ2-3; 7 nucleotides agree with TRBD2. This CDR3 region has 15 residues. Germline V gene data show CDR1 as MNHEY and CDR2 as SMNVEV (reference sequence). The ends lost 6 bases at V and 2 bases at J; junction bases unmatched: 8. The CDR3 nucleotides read TGTGCCAGCAGAGGAACTAGCGTTATCACAGATACGCAGTATTTT. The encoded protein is CASRGTSVITDTQYF.

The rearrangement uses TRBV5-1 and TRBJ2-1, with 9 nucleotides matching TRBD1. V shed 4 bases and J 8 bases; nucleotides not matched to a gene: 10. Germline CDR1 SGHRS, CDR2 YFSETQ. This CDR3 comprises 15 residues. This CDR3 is CASSQPGQGGDEQFF. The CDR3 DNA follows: TGCGCCAGCAGCCAACCGGGACAGGGCGGGGATGAGCAGTTCTTC.

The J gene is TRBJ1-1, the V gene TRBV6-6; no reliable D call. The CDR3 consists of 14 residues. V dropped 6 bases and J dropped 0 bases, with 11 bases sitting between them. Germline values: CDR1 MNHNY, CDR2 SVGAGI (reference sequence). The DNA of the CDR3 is TGTGCCAGCAGCCCTCGACACCTGAACACTGAAGCTTTCTTT. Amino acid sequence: CASSPRHLNTEAFF.

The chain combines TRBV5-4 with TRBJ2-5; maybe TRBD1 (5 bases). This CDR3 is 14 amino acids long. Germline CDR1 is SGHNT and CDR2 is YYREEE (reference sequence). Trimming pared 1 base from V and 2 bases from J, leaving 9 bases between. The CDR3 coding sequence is TGTGCCAGCAGCTTGCAGGGTTGGCAAGAGACCCAGTACTTC. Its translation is CASSLQGWQETQYF.

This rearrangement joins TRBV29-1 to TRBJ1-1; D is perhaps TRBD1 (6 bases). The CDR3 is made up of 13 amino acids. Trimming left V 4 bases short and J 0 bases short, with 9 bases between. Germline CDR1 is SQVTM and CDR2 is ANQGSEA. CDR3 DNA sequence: TGCAGCGTTGGACAGGCCTTGAACACTGAAGCTTTCTTT. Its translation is CSVGQALNTEAFF.

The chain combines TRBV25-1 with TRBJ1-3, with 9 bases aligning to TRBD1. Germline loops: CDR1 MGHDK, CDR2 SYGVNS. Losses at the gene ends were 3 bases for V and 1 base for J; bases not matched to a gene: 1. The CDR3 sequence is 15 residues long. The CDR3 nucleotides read TGTGCCAGCAGTGACGACAGGGGGTCTGGAAACACCATATATTTT. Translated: CASSDDRGSGNTIYF.

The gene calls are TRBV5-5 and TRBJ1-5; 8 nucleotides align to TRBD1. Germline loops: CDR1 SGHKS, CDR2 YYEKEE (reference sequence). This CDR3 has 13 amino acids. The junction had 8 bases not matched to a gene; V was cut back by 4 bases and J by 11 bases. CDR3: CASSRTGSTSQHF. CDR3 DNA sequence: TGTGCCAGCAGCCGGACAGGGTCCACGTCCCAGCATTTT.

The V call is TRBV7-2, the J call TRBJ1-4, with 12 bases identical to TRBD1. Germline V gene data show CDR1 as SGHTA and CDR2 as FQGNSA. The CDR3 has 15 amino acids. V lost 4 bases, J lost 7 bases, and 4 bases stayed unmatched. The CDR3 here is CASSSGTGGGEKLFF. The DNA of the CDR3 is TGTGCCAGCAGCTCCGGGACAGGGGGCGGTGAAAAACTGTTTTTT.

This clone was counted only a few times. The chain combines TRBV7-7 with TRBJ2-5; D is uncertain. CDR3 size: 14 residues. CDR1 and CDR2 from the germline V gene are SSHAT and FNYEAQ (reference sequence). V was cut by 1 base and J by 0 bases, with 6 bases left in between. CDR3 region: CASSLGVNQETQYF. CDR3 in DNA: TGTGCCAGCAGCTTAGGTGTTAACCAAGAGACCCAGTACTTC.

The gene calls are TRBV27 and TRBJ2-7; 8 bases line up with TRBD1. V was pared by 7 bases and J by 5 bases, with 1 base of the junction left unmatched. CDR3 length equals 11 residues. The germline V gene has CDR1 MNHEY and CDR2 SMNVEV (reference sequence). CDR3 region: CASTGGHEQYF. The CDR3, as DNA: TGTGCCAGCACAGGGGGCCACGAGCAGTACTTC.

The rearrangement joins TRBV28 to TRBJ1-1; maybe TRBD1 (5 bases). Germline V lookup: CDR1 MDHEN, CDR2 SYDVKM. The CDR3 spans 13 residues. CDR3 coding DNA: TGTGCTCATAGGCGGGGGGGGGACACTGAAGCTTTCTTT. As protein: CAHRRGGDTEAFF.

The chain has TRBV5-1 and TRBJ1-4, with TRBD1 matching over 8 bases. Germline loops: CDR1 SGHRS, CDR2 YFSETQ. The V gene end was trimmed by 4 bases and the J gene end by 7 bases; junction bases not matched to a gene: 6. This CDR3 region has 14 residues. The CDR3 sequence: CASSTGQGGEKLFF. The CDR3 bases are TGCGCCAGCAGCACCGGACAGGGTGGTGAAAAACTGTTTTTT.

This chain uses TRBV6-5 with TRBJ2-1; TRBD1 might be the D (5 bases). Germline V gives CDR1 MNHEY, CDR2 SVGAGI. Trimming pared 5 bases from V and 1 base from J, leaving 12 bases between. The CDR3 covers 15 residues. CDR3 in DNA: TGTGCCAGCAGTGTCGACAGTGGGTCCTACAATGAGCAGTTCTTC. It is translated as CASSVDSGSYNEQFF.

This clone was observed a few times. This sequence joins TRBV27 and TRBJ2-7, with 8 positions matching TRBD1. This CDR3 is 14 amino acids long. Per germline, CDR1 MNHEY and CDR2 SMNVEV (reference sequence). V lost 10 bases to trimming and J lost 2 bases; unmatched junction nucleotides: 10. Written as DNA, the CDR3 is TGTGCCACCCACCAGGGACAGGTAGCCTACGAGCAGTACTTC. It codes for CATHQGQVAYEQYF.

The chain's CDR3 is CASSPNSGRTYNEQFF. CDR3 in DNA: TGTGCCAGCAGTCCCAATAGCGGGAGAACTTACAATGAGCAGTTCTTC. The chain joins TRBV27 to TRBJ2-1; 9 nucleotides match TRBD2. J lost 4 bases, V lost 5 bases, and 9 bases had no gene match. CDR3 size: 16 residues. CDR1 and CDR2 (germline): MNHEY, SMNVEV (reference sequence).

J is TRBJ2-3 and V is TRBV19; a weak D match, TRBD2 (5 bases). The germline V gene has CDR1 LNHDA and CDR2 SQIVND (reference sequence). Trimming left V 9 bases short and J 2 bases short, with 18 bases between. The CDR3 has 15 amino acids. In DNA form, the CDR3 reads TGTGCCAGCAAGCTAGGGTGGGGAGTCACAGATACGCAGTATTTT. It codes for CASKLGWGVTDTQYF.

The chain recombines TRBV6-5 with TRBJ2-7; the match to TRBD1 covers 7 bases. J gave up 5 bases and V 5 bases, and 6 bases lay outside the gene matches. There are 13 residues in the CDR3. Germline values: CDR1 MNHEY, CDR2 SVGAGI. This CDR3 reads CASSETTGHEQYF. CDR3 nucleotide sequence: TGTGCCAGCAGTGAAACGACAGGGCACGAGCAGTACTTC.

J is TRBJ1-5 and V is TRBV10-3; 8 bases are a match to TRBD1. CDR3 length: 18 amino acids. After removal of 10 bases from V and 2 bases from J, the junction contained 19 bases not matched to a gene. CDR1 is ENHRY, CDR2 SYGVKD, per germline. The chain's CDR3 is CATHGGAGGNVGNQPQHF. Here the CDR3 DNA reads TGTGCCACCCACGGCGGGGCAGGGGGCAACGTCGGCAATCAGCCCCAGCATTTT.

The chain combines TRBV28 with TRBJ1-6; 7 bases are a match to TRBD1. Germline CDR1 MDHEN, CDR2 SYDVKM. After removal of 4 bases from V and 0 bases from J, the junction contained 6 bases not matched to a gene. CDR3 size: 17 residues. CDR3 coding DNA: TGTGCCAGCAGTTCCTCGACAGGGCACTCCTATAATTCACCCCTCCACTTT. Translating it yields CASSSSTGHSYNSPLHF.

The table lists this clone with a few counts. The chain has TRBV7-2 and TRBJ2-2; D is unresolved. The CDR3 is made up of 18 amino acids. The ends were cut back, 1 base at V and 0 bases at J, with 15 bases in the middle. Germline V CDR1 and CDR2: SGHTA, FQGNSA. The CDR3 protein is CASSLGQVLPPNTGELFF. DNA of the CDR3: TGTGCCAGCAGCTTAGGTCAGGTCCTCCCCCCGAACACCGGGGAGCTGTTTTTT. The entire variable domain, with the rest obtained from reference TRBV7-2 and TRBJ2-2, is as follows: GAGVSQSPSNKVTEKGKDVELRCDPISGHTALYWYRQSLGQGLEFLIYFQGNSAPDKSGLPSDRFSAERTGGSVSTLTIQRTQQEDSAVYLCASSLGQVLPPNTGELFFGEGSRLTVL.

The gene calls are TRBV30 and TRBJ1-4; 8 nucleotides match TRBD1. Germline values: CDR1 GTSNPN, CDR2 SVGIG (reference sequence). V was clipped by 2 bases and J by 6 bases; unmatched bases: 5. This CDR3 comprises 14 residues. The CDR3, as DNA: TGTGCCTGGAGTTTACGACAGGGGCATGAAAAACTGTTTTTT. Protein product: CAWSLRQGHEKLFF.

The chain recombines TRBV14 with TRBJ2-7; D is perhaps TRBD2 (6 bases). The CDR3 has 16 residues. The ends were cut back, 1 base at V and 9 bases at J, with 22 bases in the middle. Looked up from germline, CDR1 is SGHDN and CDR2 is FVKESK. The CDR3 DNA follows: TGTGCCAGCAGCCAAGGCCACAGGACTACCTACGAGCGGCAGTACTTC. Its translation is CASSQGHRTTYERQYF.

CDR3 amino acids: CASSLAMGRVVYEQYF. In DNA, the CDR3 is TGTGCCAGCAGCTTAGCGATGGGCAGGGTAGTGTACGAGCAGTACTTC. The chain couples TRBV7-9 to TRBJ2-7; D may be TRBD1 (5 bases). Trimming took 0 bases from V and 4 from J, leaving 16 bases between them. The CDR3 has 16 residues. Germline CDR1 is SEHNR and CDR2 is FQNEAQ (reference sequence).

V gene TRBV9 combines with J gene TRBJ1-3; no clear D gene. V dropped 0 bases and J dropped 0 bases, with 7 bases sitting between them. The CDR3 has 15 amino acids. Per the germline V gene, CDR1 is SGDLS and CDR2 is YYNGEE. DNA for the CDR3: TGTGCCAGCAGCGTAGGGGAGGGCTCTGGAAACACCATATATTTT. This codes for CASSVGEGSGNTIYF.